This T cell receptor (beta chain) emerged from a study of T-cell memory formation after mild COVID-19. Germline V gives CDR1 KGHDR, CDR2 SFDVKD. Trimming cost V 4 bases and J 6 bases, with 8 bases left between them. The CDR3 has 13 amino acids. One entry per CDR3 protein results from TCRdb running MiXCR on the 5' RACE reads. The sample records a few hundred thousand distinct CDR3 sequences, roughly a fifth being singletons. The V call is TRBV24-1, the J call TRBJ2-2; weak D call: TRBD2 (6 bases). Sequenced input: PBMCs or a T cell subset sorted from them (not recorded which). The receptor was isolated from a man younger than 35 who had mild COVID-19 (a few samples of this study predate the infection). Cell type and time point are not known. CDR3 bases: TGTGCCACCAGTGACCCGGGAGCCGGGGAGCTGTTTTTT. This translates into CATSDPGAGELFF.